This T cell receptor (beta chain) was obtained from a study of cytomegalovirus exposure and HLA in healthy donors. On this clone: Its matching antigen is unknown.

The donors were part of the validation cohort, which consisted of roughly 110 subjects and was separate from the first cohort of 600 to 850 subjects. The data were produced by immunoSEQ multiplex PCR, yet TCRdb's version contains in-frame clones alone and is incomplete. The sample lists about 88,000 clones; about 96% were seen once. Broader study findings: Rare TCR sequences predominated, though certain public TCRs were found in many donors.

The CDR3 length is 14 residues. V shed 7 bases, J shed 5 bases, and the junction held 6 bases outside the gene matches. Germline CDR1 SQVTM, CDR2 ANQGSEA. The receptor comes from a man aged 18 to 35 in good health and CMV-seronegative. V gene TRBV29-1 combines with J gene TRBJ2-7, with 15 bases that match TRBD2. The sample consisted of PBMCs. Written as DNA, the CDR3 is TGCAGCGCCAGGACTAGCGGGAGGGGGGACGAGCAGTACTTC. This translates into CSARTSGRGDEQYF.